Listed below are T cell receptor beta chains from one sample, sequenced in a study of cytomegalovirus exposure and HLA in healthy donors. Repertoires were generated with immunoSEQ multiplex PCR, while TCRdb's copy carries only in-frame clones and drops some. This table holds tens of thousands of clones, approximately 93% found once. Sequenced: PBMCs. The receptors were sampled from a woman between 25 and 40 years old in good health and CMV-seronegative. The conserved cysteine and the conserved F or W are not part of the CDR3 here.

j_call: TRBJ2-7
v_call: TRBV7-2
cdr3_aa: ASSPLGQASYEQY

j_call: TRBJ1-4
v_call: TRBV27
cdr3_aa: ASSLSPGTNEKLF

j_call: TRBJ1-3
v_call: TRBV12-5
cdr3_aa: ASGWAGKYSGNTIY

j_call: TRBJ1-2
v_call: TRBV4-3
cdr3_aa: ASGLRTSQAYGYT

j_call: TRBJ2-3
v_call: TRBV12-5
cdr3_aa: ASGLAADTQY

j_call: TRBJ1-1
v_call: TRBV10-2
cdr3_aa: ASSESTGVVNTEAF

j_call: TRBJ2-7
v_call: TRBV28
cdr3_aa: ASSLGGGASYEQY

j_call: TRBJ2-1
v_call: TRBV4-3
cdr3_aa: ASSQDLLAAGSYNEQF

j_call: TRBJ2-5
v_call: TRBV12-5
cdr3_aa: ASGSTGKGTQETQY

j_call: TRBJ1-2
v_call: TRBV7-9
cdr3_aa: ASSLDRGANGYT

j_call: TRBJ2-6
v_call: TRBV6-1
cdr3_aa: ASSDPLSGRSGANVLT

j_call: TRBJ1-2
v_call: TRBV4-2
cdr3_aa: ASSQEGTVTS

j_call: TRBJ2-7
v_call: TRBV28
cdr3_aa: ASSPPRDRDHEQY

j_call: TRBJ1-3
v_call: TRBV7-8
cdr3_aa: ASSLWERTWAAGNTIY

j_call: TRBJ1-6
v_call: TRBV7-2
cdr3_aa: ASSLLRPGLNSPLH

j_call: TRBJ1-2
v_call: TRBV28
cdr3_aa: ASSPQGYGYT

j_call: TRBJ1-1
v_call: TRBV7-9
cdr3_aa: ASSRQGDTEAF

j_call: TRBJ2-7
v_call: TRBV7-8
cdr3_aa: ASSLGQGGEQY

j_call: TRBJ1-4
v_call: TRBV19
cdr3_aa: ASTPWGGSGVTNEKLF

j_call: TRBJ2-1
v_call: TRBV18
cdr3_aa: ASSPRQGRFDEQF

j_call: TRBJ2-1
v_call: TRBV13
cdr3_aa: ASSLFGARSYEQF

j_call: TRBJ2-1
v_call: TRBV7-9
cdr3_aa: ASSLARGWRV

j_call: TRBJ1-1
v_call: TRBV5-1
cdr3_aa: ASSLGGGRAEAF

j_call: TRBJ2-1
v_call: TRBV6-4
cdr3_aa: ASRALAGGNEQF

j_call: TRBJ1-5
v_call: TRBV19
cdr3_aa: ASKHRGSGGSIPQPQH

j_call: TRBJ1-5
v_call: TRBV30
cdr3_aa: ALTGSNQPQH

j_call: TRBJ2-1
v_call: TRBV19
cdr3_aa: ASRGTTSSYNEQF

j_call: TRBJ2-7
v_call: TRBV9
cdr3_aa: ASSVDTGPYEQY

j_call: TRBJ2-7
v_call: TRBV7-2
cdr3_aa: ASSLIREQY

j_call: TRBJ2-1
v_call: TRBV2
cdr3_aa: ASTPPGLAGGEQF

j_call: TRBJ1-3
v_call: TRBV28
cdr3_aa: ASSQIKNTIY

j_call: TRBJ2-1
v_call: TRBV7-8
cdr3_aa: ASSRDRPVYNEQF

j_call: TRBJ1-1
v_call: TRBV6-5
cdr3_aa: ASSYSGRGTEAF

j_call: TRBJ2-3
v_call: TRBV5-4
cdr3_aa: ASRQPAADTQY

j_call: TRBJ1-5
v_call: TRBV2
cdr3_aa: ASSDWDRVQPQH

j_call: TRBJ1-5
v_call: TRBV21-1
cdr3_aa: ASSLREGRRNQPQH

j_call: TRBJ1-1
v_call: TRBV10-3
cdr3_aa: AIRGEGRATEAF

j_call: TRBJ1-2
v_call: TRBV2
cdr3_aa: ASSERRQGDGYT

j_call: TRBJ2-7
v_call: TRBV28
cdr3_aa: ASSRTGSRGYEQY

j_call: TRBJ2-1
v_call: TRBV19
cdr3_aa: ASNMGGSVFNEQF

j_call: TRBJ1-5
v_call: TRBV7-9
cdr3_aa: ASSLDRPINQPQH

j_call: TRBJ2-7
v_call: TRBV7-2
cdr3_aa: ASSFASRSYEQY

j_call: TRBJ2-7
v_call: TRBV7-9
cdr3_aa: ASSLRGLAEQY

j_call: TRBJ1-2
v_call: TRBV5-6
cdr3_aa: ASSIGGDRGRFRGYT

j_call: TRBJ1-1
v_call: TRBV12-5
cdr3_aa: ASARQSGSMNTEAF

j_call: TRBJ2-7
v_call: TRBV5-5
cdr3_aa: ASSFEFREQY

j_call: TRBJ1-1
v_call: TRBV9
cdr3_aa: ASSVAGLNTEAF

j_call: TRBJ1-6
v_call: TRBV27
cdr3_aa: ASSPIDRSNSPLH

j_call: TRBJ2-1
v_call: TRBV19
cdr3_aa: ASSIGGRTDSSYNEQF

j_call: TRBJ2-1
v_call: TRBV6-1
cdr3_aa: ASSEIREQF

j_call: TRBJ2-2
v_call: TRBV30
cdr3_aa: AWSGTSGRTLTGELF

j_call: TRBJ1-6
v_call: TRBV10-3
cdr3_aa: AIRDFNSPLH

j_call: TRBJ1-3
v_call: TRBV7-2
cdr3_aa: ASSSYPQGVTGNTIY

j_call: TRBJ1-2
v_call: TRBV28
cdr3_aa: ASSLRDTLNYGYT

j_call: TRBJ1-2
v_call: TRBV11-2
cdr3_aa: ASSLGRGNYGYT

j_call: TRBJ1-1
v_call: TRBV7-9
cdr3_aa: ASSLVEGTEAF

j_call: TRBJ2-1
v_call: TRBV20-1
cdr3_aa: SVSVYNEQF